Shown below are 17 T cell receptor beta chains from a single sample sequenced in a study of T cells in Graves' hyperthyroidism and ophthalmopathy. It was RNA transcripts that yielded the amplified TCR beta CDR3 regions. The primer set for the first-round RT-PCR of the TCR CDR3 was HTBI. TCRdb re-called the multiplex PCR reads with MiXCR, one entry per CDR3 protein. The sample gives approximately 510,000 distinct CDR3 sequences, 40% to 50% of which show up once; about 43% is in the top ten. Sample: peripheral blood or thyroid tissue (not recorded which). The receptor source for this set is an adult woman with Graves' disease, either hyperthyroidism or ophthalmopathy (not recorded which).

This clonotype was seen only a few times. The chain carries TRBV20-1 and TRBJ1-6; 7 bases agree with TRBD1. CDR1 is DFQATT and CDR2 is SNEGSKA in the germline V gene (reference sequence). J gave up 8 bases and V 0 bases, and 4 bases lay outside the gene matches. The CDR3 totals 14 residues. The CDR3 region has the DNA TGCAGTGCTAGAGAGGGACAGAGAGATTCACCCCTCCACTTT. Encoded protein: CSAREGQRDSPLHF.

This chain connects TRBV19 to TRBJ1-2, with no clear D. The CDR3 has 13 amino acids. Germline V lookup: CDR1 LNHDA, CDR2 SQIVND (reference sequence). The ends were cut back, 6 bases at V and 8 bases at J, with 16 bases in the middle. In DNA form, the CDR3 reads TGTGCCAGTAGGCTGGAAGGTACATTCGGCTACACCTTC. Translating it yields CASRLEGTFGYTF.

The sample holds one count of this clonotype. The chain combines TRBV7-9 with TRBJ2-5; D possibly uses TRBD1 or TRBD2 (6 bases each). Germline assignment: CDR1 SEHNR and CDR2 FQNEAQ (reference sequence). This CDR3 comprises 15 residues. With 2 bases removed from V and 3 bases from J, the gap between germline ends came to 13 bases. The CDR3 sequence is CASSLYPGGKETQYF. The CDR3 nucleotides read TGTGCCAGCAGCTTATATCCCGGGGGCAAAGAGACCCAGTACTTC.

This clonotype was observed at least ten times. The gene calls are TRBV5-1 and TRBJ2-1; no clear D gene. The CDR3 extends over 13 amino acids. Germline CDR1 and CDR2: SGHRS and YFSETQ. Trimming shortened V by 1 base and J by 7 bases, and 9 bases separated the two germline ends. CDR3 in DNA: TGCGCCAGCAGCTTGAGTCCGACTAATGAGCAGTTCTTC. It codes for CASSLSPTNEQFF. The full variable domain, its missing parts supplied by reference TRBV5-1 and TRBJ2-1, is KAGVTQTPRYLIKTRGQQVTLSCSPISGHRSVSWYQQTPGQGLQFLFEYFSETQRNKGNFPGRFSGRQFSNSRSEMNVSTLELGDSALYLCASSLSPTNEQFFGPGTRLTVL.

There are a few counts of this clonotype. For the CDR3, the DNA is TGTGCCATCAGTGACAGGGGAGGCGTTGGGGCCAACGTCCTGACTTTC. As protein: CAISDRGGVGANVLTF. V usage is TRBV10-3 and J usage is TRBJ2-6; D tentatively reads TRBD1 or TRBD2 (6 bases each). The CDR3 sequence is 16 residues long. Trimming left V 3 bases short and J 3 bases short, with 12 bases between. CDR1 ENHRY and CDR2 SYGVKD come from the germline V gene.

The chain employs TRBV10-3 and TRBJ2-7, with 7 bases matching TRBD1. The CDR3 spans 14 residues. Germline lookup yields CDR1 ENHRY and CDR2 SYGVKD. V shed 10 bases and J 5 bases; nucleotides not matched to a gene: 14. DNA of the CDR3: TGTGCCAGCAGCCGAAAACCTGACAGGGACGAGCAGTACTTC. This gives the protein CASSRKPDRDEQYF.

This clonotype was seen a handful of times. CDR3 coding DNA: TGTGCCAGCAGCTTTAACAGGGAAGTCGGGGAGCTGTTTTTT. This encodes CASSFNREVGELFF. This chain links TRBV11-3 with TRBJ2-2, with a weak D call TRBD1 (6 bases). Germline CDR1 SGHNT, CDR2 YENEEA. The CDR3 is made up of 14 amino acids. With 3 bases removed from V and 7 bases from J, the gap between germline ends came to 12 bases.

J is TRBJ2-5 and V is TRBV2; 8 nucleotides align to TRBD1. V trimming: 8 bases; J trimming: 10 bases; junction bases outside the gene matches: 9. Germline lookup yields CDR1 SNHLY and CDR2 FYNNEI. The CDR3 extends over 12 amino acids. The DNA of the CDR3 is TGTGCCAGCGGGCAGGGGGCGCGGGTCCAGTACTTC. It translates to CASGQGARVQYF.

The DNA for the CDR3 is TGCGCCAGCAGCGTCCAGGGCCGCACCGGGGAGCTGTTTTTT. Its protein is CASSVQGRTGELFF. The rearrangement links TRBV5-1 to TRBJ2-2; the D gene is possibly TRBD1 (5 bases). This CDR3 spans 14 amino acids. The V and J ends lost 4 bases and 4 bases respectively, with 11 bases between them. Germline CDR1 is SGHRS and CDR2 is YFSETQ.

This clonotype has more than one count but fewer than ten. The chain is built from TRBV10-3 and TRBJ1-1; tentatively, D is TRBD1 (6 bases). Germline V lookup: CDR1 ENHRY, CDR2 SYGVKD. This CDR3 spans 13 amino acids. V lost 6 bases to trimming and J lost 3 bases, with 11 bases between them. The CDR3 DNA sequence: TGTGCCATCAGGATTCACAGGGACACTGAAGCTTTCTTT. Translated: CAIRIHRDTEAFF.

This clonotype showed up just a few times. This chain uses TRBV7-9 with TRBJ2-5; D may be TRBD2 (6 bases). Trimming removed 4 bases at V and 5 bases at J, with 14 bases between. The CDR3 extends over 14 amino acids. Germline CDR1 is SEHNR and CDR2 is FQNEAQ (reference sequence). The CDR3 DNA is TGTGCCAGCAGCTCCCGGCGGGGCGACGAGACCCAGTACTTC. It codes for CASSSRRGDETQYF.

V and J are TRBV25-1 and TRBJ2-5; possible D gene TRBD1, 5 bases. V was pared by 8 bases and J by 5 bases, with 18 bases between. The length of the CDR3 is 14 residues. CDR1 MGHDK and CDR2 SYGVNS come from the germline V gene. The CDR3 DNA reads TGTGCCAGCCTCCCCCAGGGTACTGGCGAGACCCAGTACTTC. Protein sequence: CASLPQGTGETQYF.

The chain carries TRBV14 and TRBJ2-7; D is perhaps TRBD2 (6 bases). V lost 0 bases and J 4 bases, leaving 10 bases between the germline ends. The CDR3 is 14 amino acids. CDR1 is SGHDN and CDR2 is FVKESK in the germline V gene. The CDR3 loop is CASSQDLGGYEQYF. The CDR3 DNA reads TGTGCCAGCAGCCAAGATCTGGGGGGTTACGAGCAGTACTTC.

This clonotype was picked up many times. The chain uses TRBV7-2 and TRBJ2-7; 10 bases are shared with TRBD2. V lost 5 bases and J lost 0; bases outside the gene matches: 7. The CDR3 extends over 16 amino acids. Germline V CDR1 and CDR2: SGHTA, FQGNSA. CDR3 sequence (DNA): TGTGCCAGCAGCCCAGGACTAGCGGAGAGCTCCTACGAGCAGTACTTC. Amino acid sequence: CASSPGLAESSYEQYF.

Ten or more counts support this clonotype. The rearrangement joins TRBV7-9 to TRBJ1-2, with a possible D match to TRBD1 (6 bases). Germline values: CDR1 SEHNR, CDR2 FQNEAQ (reference sequence). V lost 5 bases and J lost 4, with 14 bases in between. The CDR3 consists of 14 residues. CDR3 in amino acids: CASSQVGQSYGYTF. The CDR3 DNA follows: TGTGCCAGCAGCCAAGTAGGACAGAGCTATGGCTACACCTTC.

About this clonotype itself: A much larger clone is a single base away; this may be a read error. This chain uses TRBV6-1 with TRBJ2-7; D unclear. This CDR3 has 14 residues. CDR1 is MNHNS, CDR2 SASEGT, per germline. The CDR3 nucleotides are TGTGCCAGCAGTGAAGTTCGGTTCTCCTACGGGCAGTACTTC. This gives the protein CASSEVRFSYGQYF.

As concerns this clonotype: Its ends do not fully match the called genes, so a read error is possible. This chain's CDR3 is CASSEKSTQYF. As DNA, the CDR3 is TGTGCCAGCAGTGAGAAGTCAACCCAGTACTTC. The chain employs TRBV10-3 and TRBJ2-5; no clear D gene. The CDR3 extends over 11 amino acids. Germline V gives CDR1 ENHRY, CDR2 SYGVKD.